The 17 T cell receptor beta chains presented below share a single source sample, sequenced in a study of molecular identifiers for immune sequencing clone quantification. In TCRdb, the PCR reads were re-called with MiXCR into one record per CDR3 protein. In the table there are approximately 670,000 distinct CDR3 sequences, just under 20% of which are singletons. Sequenced material: naive CD8+ T cells from blood, with Jurkat cell RNA spiked in. Specified subset: FACS-sorted CD8+CD4-CCR7+CD45RA+ naive T cells. These receptor sequences come from a human donor in good health. Some libraries in this study had Jurkat cell RNA spiked in.

The chain recombines TRBV13 with TRBJ2-2; possibly TRBD2 for D (6 bases). CDR1 and CDR2 from the germline V gene are PRHDT and FYEKMQ (reference sequence). The V end lost 2 bases, the J end lost 6 bases, and 16 bases lay between the germline ends. The CDR3 is 16 residues long. CDR3 in amino acids: CASSLFSLAAAGELFF. CDR3 sequence (DNA): TGTGCCAGCAGCTTATTTTCTTTAGCGGCGGCCGGGGAGCTGTTTTTT.

In its sample, this clonotype was seen many times. The chain has TRBV7-2 and TRBJ2-3, with D possibly being TRBD2 (5 bases). The V end lost 4 bases, the J end lost 4 bases, and 12 bases lay between the germline ends. CDR1 is SGHTA, CDR2 FQGNSA, per germline. There are 14 residues in the CDR3. The CDR3 sequence is CASSSGLRADTQYF. The CDR3 region has the DNA TGTGCCAGCAGCTCCGGGCTGCGGGCAGATACGCAGTATTTT.

The V and J genes are TRBV24-1 and TRBJ2-1, with 9 nucleotides matching TRBD2. The germline CDR1 and CDR2 sequences are KGHDR and SFDVKD. The CDR3 sequence is 17 residues long. V gave up 6 bases and J gave up 1 base; unmatched junction bases: 9. CDR3 coding DNA: TGTGCCACCAGTCTCGCGCGTCTAGCGGGATCCTACAATGAGCAGTTCTTC. Its translation is CATSLARLAGSYNEQFF.

This clonotype was observed at least ten times. This rearrangement joins TRBV6-2 or TRBV6-3 to TRBJ1-5, with 7 bases lining up with TRBD1. J was trimmed by 3 bases and V by 2 bases; bases with no gene match: 4. The CDR3 spans 15 residues. The V gene's germline CDR1 is MNHEY and CDR2 SVGEGT. The CDR3: CASSYPGGSNQPQHF. CDR3 in DNA: TGTGCCAGCAGTTACCCAGGGGGGTCCAATCAGCCCCAGCATTTT.

About this clonotype: A much larger clone differs by one base, so this may be a read error. The V and J genes are TRBV9 and TRBJ2-7; TRBD1 agrees at 8 bases. The germline V gene has CDR1 SGDLS and CDR2 YYNGEE. CDR3 length: 15 residues. CDR3 loop: CACSVVRQGTYEQYF. The CDR3 DNA follows: TGTGCCTGCAGCGTAGTACGACAGGGGACCTACGAGCAGTACTTC.

This clonotype showed up just a few times. The chain recombines TRBV11-2 with TRBJ1-1; D may be TRBD1 (6 bases). The V end lost 2 bases, the J end lost 5 bases, and 15 bases lay between the germline ends. This CDR3 region has 15 residues. The germline V gene has CDR1 SGHAT and CDR2 FQNNGV. CDR3 in amino acids: CASSLSQGWVTEAFF. The DNA for the CDR3 is TGTGCCAGCAGCTTATCGCAGGGGTGGGTAACTGAAGCTTTCTTT.

This clonotype occurred a few times. CDR3 sequence (DNA): TGTGCCAGCAGTTTGCCCTACGGGGAGCAGTTCTTC. This gives the protein CASSLPYGEQFF. The J gene is TRBJ2-1, the V gene TRBV12-3 or TRBV12-4; no definite D call. This CDR3 comprises 12 residues. V shed 3 bases and J shed 10 bases, with 10 bases lying between them.

This clonotype has a handful of counts. The V call is TRBV20-1, the J call TRBJ1-1; no clear D. CDR3 length: 15 residues. V shed 4 bases and J shed 3 bases, with 18 bases lying between them. CDR1 is DFQATT, CDR2 SNEGSKA, per germline (reference sequence). In nucleotides, the CDR3 is TGCAGTGCTAAGGTGCTTCCAGGCACCGACACTGAAGCTTTCTTT. This translates into CSAKVLPGTDTEAFF.

This clonotype was seen just once. Likely a read error: the CDR3 ends without its conserved phenylalanine or tryptophan. This chain links TRBV14 with TRBJ1-3; no clear D gene. Germline V CDR1 and CDR2: SGHDN, FVKESK. The CDR3 sequence is 14 residues long. V lost 4 bases, J lost 3 bases, and 10 bases lay in between. The CDR3 sequence: CASSPGVRGNTIYL. Here the CDR3 DNA reads TGTGCCAGCAGCCCCGGGGTGCGTGGAAACACCATATATCTT.

This clonotype was detected ten times or more. This rearrangement joins TRBV10-2 to TRBJ2-3; 8 bases fit TRBD2. The CDR3 consists of 15 residues. The trim removed 8 bases at V and 3 bases at J, leaving 10 bases unmatched. Germline CDR1 WSHSY, CDR2 SAAADI. The CDR3: CASEFSGELTDTQYF. CDR3 nucleotide sequence: TGCGCCAGCGAATTTAGCGGGGAGTTGACAGATACGCAGTATTTT.

This clonotype was counted between two and nine times. This may stem from a read error, because a much larger clone lies one nucleotide away. V is TRBV13 and J is TRBJ2-5; D is perhaps TRBD2 (7 bases). This CDR3 is built from 15 residues. V was clipped by 8 bases and J by 2 bases, with 18 bases between them. Germline V gene sequence: CDR1 PRHDT, CDR2 FYEKMQ (reference sequence). The CDR3 region is CASGSRGAGQETQYF. DNA of the CDR3: TGTGCCAGCGGCTCACGGGGGGCGGGGCAAGAGACCCAGTACTTC.

This clonotype showed up just a few times. The chain employs TRBV18 and TRBJ1-1; D may be TRBD1 (6 bases). CDR1 is KGHSH, CDR2 LQKENI, per germline. Trimming shortened V by 2 bases and J by 1 base, and 8 bases separated the two germline ends. CDR3 size: 14 residues. The chain's CDR3 is CASSPMDRNTEAFF. Here the CDR3 DNA reads TGTGCCAGCTCACCAATGGACAGGAACACTGAAGCTTTCTTT.

On this clonotype itself: It may be a read error: a sequence one base away is much more abundant. The chain employs TRBV27 and TRBJ1-1; 10 nucleotides line up with TRBD1. The CDR3 length is 18 residues. Germline V CDR1 and CDR2: MNHEY, SMNVEV (reference sequence). Written as DNA, the CDR3 is TGTGCCAGCAGTTCAGACCGGGACAGGGGATATCATGGCACTGAAGCTTCCTTT. Translating it yields CASSSDRDRGYHGTEASF.

Details on this clonotype: One base away lies a much larger clone, so this may be a sequencing read error. The chain recombines TRBV6-6 with TRBJ1-1, with 7 bases lining up with TRBD1. V was clipped by 1 base and J by 10 bases; unmatched bases: 6. CDR1 is MNHNY and CDR2 is SVGAGI in the germline V gene (reference sequence). The CDR3 is 13 amino acids. CDR3 residues: CASSYYRGGGAFF. The DNA for the CDR3 is TGTGCCAGCAGTTACTACAGGGGTGGTGGAGCTTTCTTT.

The chain uses TRBV5-4 and TRBJ1-4; D not certain. Germline assignment: CDR1 SGHNT and CDR2 YYREEE (reference sequence). V shed 4 bases and J shed 7 bases, with 14 bases lying between them. The CDR3 covers 14 residues. CDR3 protein: CASSHEEGGEKLFF. The CDR3, as DNA: TGTGCCAGCAGCCACGAGGAGGGAGGTGAAAAACTGTTTTTT.

This clonotype has at least ten counts. The rearrangement uses TRBV5-4 and TRBJ1-4; D unresolved. CDR1 SGHNT and CDR2 YYREEE come from the germline V gene (reference sequence). V lost 0 bases and J lost 7, with 13 bases in between. This CDR3 contains 15 residues. The CDR3 spells CASSLAVSGGEKLFF. The CDR3 nucleotides are TGTGCCAGCAGCTTGGCGGTATCGGGCGGTGAAAAACTGTTTTTT.

In this sample, this clonotype turned up many times. CDR3 residues: CASSYVGGTNQPQHF. The CDR3 DNA follows: TGTGCCAGCAGTTACGTGGGGGGAACCAATCAGCCCCAGCATTTT. The chain uses TRBV6-2 or TRBV6-3 and TRBJ1-5; D perhaps matches TRBD1 (5 bases). Germline CDR1 and CDR2: MNHEY and SVGEGT. The CDR3 sequence is 15 residues long. The V and J ends lost 2 bases and 3 bases respectively, with 11 bases between them.